The 11 T cell receptor beta chains reported below all come from one sample, sequenced in a study of circulating and synovial CD4+ cells in juvenile arthritis. Profiled with immunoSEQ multiplex PCR; TCRdb holds only in-frame clones, not every one. The sample lists 25,000 to 35,000 clones; just under 95% were seen once. Material: CD4+ T cells from blood. The receptors were gathered from a human donor with juvenile idiopathic arthritis.

The chain has TRBV6-5 and TRBJ2-3; 13 positions agree with TRBD2. CDR1 is MNHEY, CDR2 SVGAGI, per germline. This CDR3 is built from 15 residues. After removal of 7 bases from V and 5 bases from J, the junction contained 6 bases not matched to a gene. The chain's CDR3 is CASTRTSGSGDTQYF. The DNA for the CDR3 is TGTGCCAGCACAAGGACTAGCGGGAGTGGAGATACGCAGTATTTT.

The chain recombines TRBV5-1 with TRBJ2-1; D ambiguous. Germline V gene data show CDR1 as SGHRS and CDR2 as YFSETQ. Trimming shortened V by 0 bases and J by 4 bases, and 8 bases separated the two germline ends. The CDR3 spans 14 residues. The CDR3 DNA reads TGCGCCAGCAGCTTGGCACCGGAGTACAATGAGCAGTTCTTC. This sequence encodes CASSLAPEYNEQFF.

The rearrangement uses TRBV7-2 and TRBJ2-3; D remains unclear. Trimming left V 5 bases short and J 1 base short, with 4 bases between. The CDR3 spans 12 residues. Germline V gene lookup returns CDR1 SGHTA and CDR2 FQGNSA. The CDR3 DNA sequence: TGTGCCAGCAGCACTCGCACAGATACGCAGTATTTT. Amino acids: CASSTRTDTQYF.

CDR3 residues: CAISESSAGLGETQYF. Here the CDR3 DNA reads TGTGCCATCAGTGAGTCATCGGCGGGGTTAGGAGAGACCCAGTACTTC. The genes are TRBV10-3 and TRBJ2-5, with a weak D call TRBD2 (6 bases). The CDR3 totals 16 residues. Trimming stripped 0 bases from V and 4 bases from J, with 15 bases between. From germline, CDR1 is ENHRY and CDR2 SYGVKD.

V is TRBV4-2 and J is TRBJ2-3; TRBD2 agrees at 9 bases. The CDR3 is 23 amino acids. Germline CDR1 reads LGHNA; CDR2 reads YNFKEQ. Trimming removed 0 bases from V and 0 bases from J; junction bases left unmatched: 22. This CDR3 reads CASSQEKRREGAGGPASTDTQYF. DNA for the CDR3: TGTGCCAGCAGCCAAGAAAAGCGGAGGGAGGGAGCGGGAGGACCCGCTAGCACAGATACGCAGTATTTT.

This chain connects TRBV6-1 to TRBJ1-3, with D possibly TRBD1 on 6 matching bases. Germline CDR1 and CDR2: MNHNS and SASEGT. V lost 6 bases and J 0 bases, leaving 12 bases between the germline ends. The CDR3 runs 15 residues. The CDR3: CASSQGGNSGNTIYF. The CDR3 coding sequence is TGTGCCAGCAGCCAAGGGGGAAACTCTGGAAACACCATATATTTT.

The V call is TRBV4-2, the J call TRBJ1-1; tentatively, D is TRBD1 (5 bases). Germline CDR1 is LGHNA and CDR2 is YNFKEQ. The germline V and J ends were trimmed by 1 base and 1 base, with 7 bases remaining between them. This CDR3 region has 14 residues. Here the CDR3 DNA reads TGTGCCAGCAGCCAAGTAGACAGGAACACTGAAGCTTTCTTT. Amino acids: CASSQVDRNTEAFF.

V is TRBV6-5 and J is TRBJ1-5; 9 nucleotides agree with TRBD1. The trim removed 6 bases at V and 6 bases at J, leaving 6 bases unmatched. Germline V gives CDR1 MNHEY, CDR2 SVGAGI. The CDR3 is made up of 14 amino acids. The CDR3 protein is CASSPTGGFQPQHF. CDR3 in DNA: TGTGCCAGCAGCCCTACAGGGGGCTTTCAGCCCCAGCATTTT.

The V call is TRBV5-4, the J call TRBJ2-7, with 7 bases that match TRBD2. Germline CDR1 is SGHNT and CDR2 is YYREEE (reference sequence). V lost 4 bases to trimming and J lost 2 bases; unmatched junction nucleotides: 6. This CDR3 has 14 amino acids. CDR3 sequence: CASSPSGTAYEQYF. CDR3 sequence (DNA): TGTGCCAGCAGCCCGAGCGGGACGGCCTACGAGCAGTACTTC.

The chain's CDR3 is CASSEVREGTQYF. As DNA, the CDR3 is TGTGCCAGCAGTGAAGTGAGGGAGGGGACGCAGTATTTT. The chain combines TRBV2 with TRBJ2-3; 7 bases line up with TRBD2. Germline V gene sequence: CDR1 SNHLY, CDR2 FYNNEI. The CDR3 totals 13 residues. J was trimmed by 9 bases and V by 1 base; bases with no gene match: 4.

The chain recombines TRBV21-1 with TRBJ2-3; whether TRBD1, the table's D call, matches the DNA was not checked. TRBV21-1 is a pseudogene. CDR3 length: 14 amino acids. DNA for the CDR3: TGTGCCAGCAGGCGGACAGGGGGCGCAGATACGCAGTATTTT. This gives the protein CASRRTGGADTQYF.